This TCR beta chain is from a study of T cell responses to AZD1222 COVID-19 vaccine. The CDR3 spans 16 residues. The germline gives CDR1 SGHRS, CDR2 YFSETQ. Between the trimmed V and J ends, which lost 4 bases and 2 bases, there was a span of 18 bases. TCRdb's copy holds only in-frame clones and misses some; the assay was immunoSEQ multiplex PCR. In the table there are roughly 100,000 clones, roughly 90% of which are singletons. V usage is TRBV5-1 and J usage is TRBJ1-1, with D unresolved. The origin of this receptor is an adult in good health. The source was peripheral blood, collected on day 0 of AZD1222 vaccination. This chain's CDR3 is CASSPAGGMVNTEAFF. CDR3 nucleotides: TGCGCCAGCAGCCCGGCGGGAGGGATGGTCAACACTGAAGCTTTCTTT.